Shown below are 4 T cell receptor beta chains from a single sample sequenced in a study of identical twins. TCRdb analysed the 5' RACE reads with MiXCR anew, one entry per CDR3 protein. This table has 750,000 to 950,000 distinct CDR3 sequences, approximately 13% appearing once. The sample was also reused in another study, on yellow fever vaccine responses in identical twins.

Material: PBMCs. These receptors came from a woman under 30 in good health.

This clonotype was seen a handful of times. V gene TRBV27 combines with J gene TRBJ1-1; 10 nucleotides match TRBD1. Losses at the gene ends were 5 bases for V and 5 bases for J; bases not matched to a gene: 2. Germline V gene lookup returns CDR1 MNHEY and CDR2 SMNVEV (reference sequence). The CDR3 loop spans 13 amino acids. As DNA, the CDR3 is TGTGCCAGCAGTGGACAGGGGGATACTGAAGCTTTCTTT. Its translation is CASSGQGDTEAFF.

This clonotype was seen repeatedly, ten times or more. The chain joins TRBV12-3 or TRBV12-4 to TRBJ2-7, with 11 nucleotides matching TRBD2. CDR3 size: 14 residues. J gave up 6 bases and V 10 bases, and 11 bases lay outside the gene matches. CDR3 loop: CATSNRLAGGEQYF. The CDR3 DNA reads TGTGCCACCAGCAACAGGCTAGCGGGAGGCGAGCAGTACTTC.

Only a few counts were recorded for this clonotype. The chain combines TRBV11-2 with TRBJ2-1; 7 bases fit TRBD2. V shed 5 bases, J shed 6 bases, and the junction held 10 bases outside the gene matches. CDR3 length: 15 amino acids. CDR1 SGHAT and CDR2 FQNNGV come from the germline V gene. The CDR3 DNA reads TGTGCCAGCAGCCCCCGGGCGGGAGTGGGCAATGAGCAGTTCTTC. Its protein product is CASSPRAGVGNEQFF.

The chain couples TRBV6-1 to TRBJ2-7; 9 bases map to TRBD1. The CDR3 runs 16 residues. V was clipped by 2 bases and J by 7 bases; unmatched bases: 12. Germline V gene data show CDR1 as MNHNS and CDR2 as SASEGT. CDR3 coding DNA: TGTGCCAGCAGTGAACCCCCCGGGACAGGGAACGGGGAGCAGTACGTC. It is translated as CASSEPPGTGNGEQYV.